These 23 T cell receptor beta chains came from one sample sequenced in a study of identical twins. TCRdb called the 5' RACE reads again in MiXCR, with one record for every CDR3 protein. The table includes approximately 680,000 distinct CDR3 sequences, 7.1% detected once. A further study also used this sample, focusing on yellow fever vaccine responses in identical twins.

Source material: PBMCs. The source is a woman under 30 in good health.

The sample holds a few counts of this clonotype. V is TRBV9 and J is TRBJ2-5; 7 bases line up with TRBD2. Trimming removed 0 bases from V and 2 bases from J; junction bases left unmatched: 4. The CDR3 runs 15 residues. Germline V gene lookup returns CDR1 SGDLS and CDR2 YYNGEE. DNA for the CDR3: TGTGCCAGCAGCGTAGCTGGGGGGGAGCAAGAGACCCAGTACTTC. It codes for CASSVAGGEQETQYF.

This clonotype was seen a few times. The CDR3 loop reads CSARDRTRGELLAVYNEQFF. The DNA of the CDR3 is TGCAGTGCTAGAGATCGAACCAGGGGAGAATTGCTAGCGGTTTACAATGAGCAGTTCTTC. The chain joins TRBV20-1 to TRBJ2-1; TRBD2 is a possible D gene (7 bases). Per the germline V gene, CDR1 is DFQATT and CDR2 is SNEGSKA (reference sequence). The V gene lost 0 bases and the J gene lost 4 bases, with 28 bases spanning the gap. The CDR3 runs to 20 residues.

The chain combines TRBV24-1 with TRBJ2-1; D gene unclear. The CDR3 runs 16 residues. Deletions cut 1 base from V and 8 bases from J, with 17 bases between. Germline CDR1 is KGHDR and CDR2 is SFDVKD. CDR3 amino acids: CATSDFLAGRGDEQFF. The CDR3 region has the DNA TGTGCCACCAGTGATTTTTTGGCAGGACGCGGCGATGAGCAGTTCTTC.

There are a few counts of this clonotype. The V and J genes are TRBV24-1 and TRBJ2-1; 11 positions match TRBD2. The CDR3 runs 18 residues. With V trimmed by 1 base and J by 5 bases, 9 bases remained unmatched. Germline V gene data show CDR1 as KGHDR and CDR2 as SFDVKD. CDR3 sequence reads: CATSDFRTSGPVDNEQFF. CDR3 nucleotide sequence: TGTGCCACCAGTGATTTTCGGACTAGCGGGCCTGTGGACAATGAGCAGTTCTTC.

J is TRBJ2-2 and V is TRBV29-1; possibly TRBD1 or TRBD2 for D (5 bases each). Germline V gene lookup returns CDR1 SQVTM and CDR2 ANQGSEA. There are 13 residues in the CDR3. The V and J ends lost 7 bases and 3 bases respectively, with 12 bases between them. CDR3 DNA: TGCAGCGCAACACGGGGCGACACCGGGGAGCTGTTTTTT. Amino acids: CSATRGDTGELFF.

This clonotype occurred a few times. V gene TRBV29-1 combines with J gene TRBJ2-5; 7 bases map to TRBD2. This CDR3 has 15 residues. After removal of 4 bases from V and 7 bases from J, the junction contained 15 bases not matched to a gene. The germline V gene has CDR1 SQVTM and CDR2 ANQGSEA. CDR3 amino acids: CSVVEPGLDIRTQYF. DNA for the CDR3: TGCAGCGTTGTGGAACCTGGACTAGATATCCGGACCCAGTACTTC.

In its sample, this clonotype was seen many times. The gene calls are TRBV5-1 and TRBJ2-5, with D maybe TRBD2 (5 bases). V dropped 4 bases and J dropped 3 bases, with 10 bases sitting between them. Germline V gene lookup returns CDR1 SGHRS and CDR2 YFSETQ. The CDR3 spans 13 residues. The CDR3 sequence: CASSLALKETQYF. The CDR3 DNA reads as TGCGCCAGCAGCCTAGCACTAAAAGAGACCCAGTACTTC.

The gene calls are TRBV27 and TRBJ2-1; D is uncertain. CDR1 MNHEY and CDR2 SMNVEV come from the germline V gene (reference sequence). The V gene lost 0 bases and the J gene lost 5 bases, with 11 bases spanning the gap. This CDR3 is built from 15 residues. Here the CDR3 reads CASSLSRAGHNEQFF. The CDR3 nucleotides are TGTGCCAGCAGTTTATCCCGGGCCGGCCACAATGAGCAGTTCTTC.

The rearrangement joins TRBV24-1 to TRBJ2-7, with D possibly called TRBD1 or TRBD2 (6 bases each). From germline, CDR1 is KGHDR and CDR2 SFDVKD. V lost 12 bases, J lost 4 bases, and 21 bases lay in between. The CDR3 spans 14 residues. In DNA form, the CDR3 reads TGTGCCTGCAGAGAGGAGGGGGATAAATACGAGCAGTACGTC. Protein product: CACREEGDKYEQYV.

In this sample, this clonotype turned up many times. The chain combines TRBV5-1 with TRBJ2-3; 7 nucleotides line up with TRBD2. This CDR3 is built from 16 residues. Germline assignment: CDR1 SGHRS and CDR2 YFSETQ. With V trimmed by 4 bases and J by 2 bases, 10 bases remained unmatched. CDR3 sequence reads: CASSTPGRGYTDTQYF. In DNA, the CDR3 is TGCGCCAGCAGCACCCCTGGGCGGGGGTACACAGATACGCAGTATTTT.

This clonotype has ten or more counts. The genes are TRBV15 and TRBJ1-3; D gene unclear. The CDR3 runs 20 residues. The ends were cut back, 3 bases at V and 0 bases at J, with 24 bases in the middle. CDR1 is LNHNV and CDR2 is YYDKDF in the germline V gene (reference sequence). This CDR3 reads CATSSKVRPVLPASGNTIYF. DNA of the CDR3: TGTGCCACCAGCAGCAAAGTACGTCCCGTGCTCCCCGCCTCTGGAAACACCATATATTTT.

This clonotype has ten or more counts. CDR3 coding DNA: TGTGCCATCAGACAAGGGGAGTTCCCCTACAATGAGCAGTTCTTC. Protein product: CAIRQGEFPYNEQFF. The chain has TRBV10-3 and TRBJ2-1; D is possibly TRBD1 or TRBD2 (5 bases each). Per the germline V gene, CDR1 is ENHRY and CDR2 is SYGVKD. V lost 6 bases and J lost 2, with 14 bases in between. The CDR3 sequence is 15 residues long.

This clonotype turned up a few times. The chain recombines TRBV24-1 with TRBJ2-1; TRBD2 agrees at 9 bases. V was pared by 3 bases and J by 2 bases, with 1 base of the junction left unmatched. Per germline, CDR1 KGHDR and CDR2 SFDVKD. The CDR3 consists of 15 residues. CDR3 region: CATSDASGAYNEQFF. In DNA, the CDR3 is TGTGCCACCAGTGATGCTAGCGGGGCCTACAATGAGCAGTTCTTC.

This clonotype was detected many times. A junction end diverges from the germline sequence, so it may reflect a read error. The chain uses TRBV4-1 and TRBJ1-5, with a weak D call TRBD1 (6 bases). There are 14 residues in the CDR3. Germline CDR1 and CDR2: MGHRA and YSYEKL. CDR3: CASSQVSTGQRQHF. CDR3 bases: TGCGCCAGCAGCCAAGTATCGACCGGACAGCGCCAGCATTTT.

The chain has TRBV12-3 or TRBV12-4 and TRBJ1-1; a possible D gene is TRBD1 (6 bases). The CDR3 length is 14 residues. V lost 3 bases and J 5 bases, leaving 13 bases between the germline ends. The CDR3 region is CASSFSGGITEAFF. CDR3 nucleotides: TGTGCCAGCAGTTTTTCGGGGGGCATTACTGAAGCTTTCTTT.

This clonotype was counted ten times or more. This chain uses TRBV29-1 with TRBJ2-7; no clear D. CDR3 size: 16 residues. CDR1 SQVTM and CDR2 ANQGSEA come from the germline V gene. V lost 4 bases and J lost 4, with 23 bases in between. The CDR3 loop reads CSVVEPFRPWGYEQYF. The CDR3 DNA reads TGCAGCGTTGTTGAACCGTTTAGGCCGTGGGGTTACGAGCAGTACTTC.

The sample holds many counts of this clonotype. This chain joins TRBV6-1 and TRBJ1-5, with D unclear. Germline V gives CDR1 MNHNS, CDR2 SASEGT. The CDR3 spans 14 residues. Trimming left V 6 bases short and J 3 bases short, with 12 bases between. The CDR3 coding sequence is TGTGCCAGCAGGGCCTCCTATCTCAATCAGCCCCAGCATTTT. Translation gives CASRASYLNQPQHF.

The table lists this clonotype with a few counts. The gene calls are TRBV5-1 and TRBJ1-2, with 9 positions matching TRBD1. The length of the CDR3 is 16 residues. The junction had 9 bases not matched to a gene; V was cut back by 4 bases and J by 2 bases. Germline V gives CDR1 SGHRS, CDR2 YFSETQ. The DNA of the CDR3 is TGCGCCAGCAGCCCGGAGCCGGGACAGGGAAACTATGGCTACACCTTC. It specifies CASSPEPGQGNYGYTF.

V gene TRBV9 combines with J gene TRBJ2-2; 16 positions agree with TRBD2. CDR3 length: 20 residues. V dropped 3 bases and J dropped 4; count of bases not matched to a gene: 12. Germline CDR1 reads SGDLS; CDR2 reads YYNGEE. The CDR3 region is CASSEGQGLAGGRPTGELFF. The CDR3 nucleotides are TGTGCCAGCAGCGAGGGACAGGGACTAGCGGGAGGGCGACCCACCGGGGAGCTGTTTTTT.

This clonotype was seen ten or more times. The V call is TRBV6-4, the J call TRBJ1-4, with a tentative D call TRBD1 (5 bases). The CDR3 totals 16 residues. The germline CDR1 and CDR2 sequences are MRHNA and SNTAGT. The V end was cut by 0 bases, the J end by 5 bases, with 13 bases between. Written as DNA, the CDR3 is TGTGCCAGCAGTGACTCCGCGGGGGACGGAAATGAAAAACTGTTTTTT. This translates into CASSDSAGDGNEKLFF.

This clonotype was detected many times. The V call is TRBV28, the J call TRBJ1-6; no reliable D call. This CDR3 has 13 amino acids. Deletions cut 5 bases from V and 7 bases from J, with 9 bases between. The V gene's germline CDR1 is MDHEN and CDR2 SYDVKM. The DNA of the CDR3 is TGTGCCAGCAGTAGGATCGACAATTCACCCCTCCACTTT. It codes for CASSRIDNSPLHF.

The CDR3 loop is CSTDRDYTNEQFF. In DNA form, the CDR3 reads TGCAGTACTGACCGGGACTACACGAATGAGCAGTTCTTC. V usage is TRBV20-1 and J usage is TRBJ2-1; 7 positions agree with TRBD2. The CDR3 is made up of 13 amino acids. Trimming took 8 bases from V and 7 from J; bases not matched to a gene: 11. The germline gives CDR1 DFQATT, CDR2 SNEGSKA (reference sequence).

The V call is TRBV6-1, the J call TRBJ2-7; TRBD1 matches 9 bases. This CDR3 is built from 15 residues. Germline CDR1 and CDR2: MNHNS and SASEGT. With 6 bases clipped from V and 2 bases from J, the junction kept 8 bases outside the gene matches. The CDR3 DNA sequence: TGTGCCAGCAGAACCCCGGGACAGGGAGCCTACGAGCAGTACGTC. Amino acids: CASRTPGQGAYEQYV.